The 3 T cell receptor beta chains listed next were all sequenced from one sample in a study of blood T cell repertoires in COVID-19. Sequencing used immunoSEQ multiplex PCR; TCRdb keeps in-frame clones, though not all of them. This table has approximately 170,000 clones, approximately 95% appearing once. Source material: peripheral blood. These receptors all come from a woman in her sixties with COVID-19, enrolled during active disease.

This chain links TRBV12-5 with TRBJ2-1; a weak D match, TRBD1 (6 bases). Trimming pared 4 bases from V and 1 base from J, leaving 17 bases between. The CDR3 is 17 residues long. CDR1 and CDR2 (germline): LGHNT, FRNRAP. This CDR3 is CASGSPLGTISYNEQFF. The CDR3 nucleotides are TGTGCTAGTGGTTCGCCCCTGGGGACAATTTCCTACAATGAGCAGTTCTTC.

The CDR3 sequence: CASSYSADSNQPQHF. The CDR3 DNA reads TGTGCCAGCAGTTACTCTGCAGATAGCAATCAGCCCCAGCATTTT. The rearrangement uses TRBV6-5 and TRBJ1-5; D remains ambiguous. In germline, CDR1 is MNHEY, CDR2 SVGAGI. The CDR3 extends over 15 amino acids. Trimming took 0 bases from V and 0 from J, leaving 6 bases between them.

This clone was counted between two and nine times. This rearrangement joins TRBV5-1 to TRBJ2-7; weak D call: TRBD1 (6 bases). Trimming left V 4 bases short and J 0 bases short, with 14 bases between. In germline, CDR1 is SGHRS, CDR2 YFSETQ. The CDR3 consists of 15 residues. CDR3 DNA: TGCGCCAGCAGCGGACCCGGGACACTCTCCTACGAGCAGTACTTC. Amino acids: CASSGPGTLSYEQYF.